One T cell receptor beta chain is described in this entry. What it binds is not known. CDR1 is SGDLS and CDR2 is YYNGEE in the germline V gene. With 3 bases removed from V and 7 bases from J, the gap between germline ends came to 12 bases. The CDR3 has 13 amino acids. The sample originates from a study of shared clonotypes between healthy human individuals. Sequencing was performed with immunoSEQ multiplex PCR; in TCRdb, only in-frame clones are kept and a portion is missing. This sample yields roughly 1,500,000 clones, of which approximately 98.5% are seen a single time; under 0.45% belongs to the top ten. Notes on the study in general: Clonotype sharing among donors was expected to depend on sequencing depth.

The TCR comes from a man aged 30-40 years in good health. The sample taken for sequencing was naive CD4+ T cells sorted from blood. Subset indicated: CD45RA+ positively selected. The rearrangement joins TRBV9 to TRBJ2-3; D tentatively reads TRBD1 or TRBD2 (6 bases each). CDR3 nucleotides: TGTGCCAGCAGCGCCGGGGGCATTCATACGCAGTATTTT. The encoded protein is CASSAGGIHTQYF.